The 7 T cell receptor beta chains below all came from one sample that was sequenced in a study of shared clonotypes between healthy human individuals. The protocol was immunoSEQ multiplex PCR, while the TCRdb copy is restricted to in-frame clones and leaves out a portion. The sample records about 2 million clones, 95% being singletons. The sample consisted of naive CD4+ T cells sorted from blood. Subset denoted: CD45RA+ positively selected. These receptors came from a man aged 18 to 35 in good health.

This clone was observed a single time. V gene TRBV28 combines with J gene TRBJ1-3; possible D gene TRBD1, 6 bases. Looked up from germline, CDR1 is MDHEN and CDR2 is SYDVKM. Trimming shortened V by 2 bases and J by 0 bases, and 11 bases separated the two germline ends. This CDR3 contains 16 residues. CDR3: CASSLGGELSGNTIYF. Here the CDR3 DNA reads TGTGCCAGCAGTTTAGGGGGCGAGCTCTCTGGAAACACCATATATTTT.

V is TRBV19 and J is TRBJ1-5; D is unresolved. This CDR3 region has 16 residues. V was clipped by 2 bases and J by 0 bases, with 11 bases between them. CDR1 is LNHDA, CDR2 SQIVND, per germline (reference sequence). The DNA of the CDR3 is TGTGCCAGTAGTATAACCGGACGGTATAGCAATCAGCCCCAGCATTTT. Amino acids: CASSITGRYSNQPQHF. Complete variable domain (other parts from reference TRBV19 and TRBJ1-5): DGGITQSPKYLFRKEGQNVTLSCEQNLNHDAMYWYRQDPGQGLRLIYYSQIVNDFQKGDIAEGYSVSREKKESFPLTVTSAQKNPTAFYLCASSITGRYSNQPQHFGDGTRLSIL.

The DNA of the CDR3 is TGTGCCAGTAGCCGCATGGAGGGAACGGAGGCTTTCTTT. Encoded protein: CASSRMEGTEAFF. The chain has TRBV19 and TRBJ1-1; D is undetermined. Germline CDR1 and CDR2: LNHDA and SQIVND (reference sequence). V was cut by 6 bases and J by 11 bases, with 19 bases left in between. The CDR3 loop spans 13 amino acids.

The chain recombines TRBV2 with TRBJ2-3; D unresolved. The germline CDR1 and CDR2 sequences are SNHLY and FYNNEI. The V end was cut by 8 bases, the J end by 4 bases, with 13 bases between. The CDR3 extends over 13 amino acids. This chain's CDR3 is CASEPQVSDTQYF. CDR3 coding DNA: TGTGCCAGCGAGCCGCAGGTTTCAGATACGCAGTATTTT.

The V call is TRBV5-1, the J call TRBJ2-7; D is perhaps TRBD2 (5 bases). Between the trimmed V and J ends, which lost 2 bases and 2 bases, there was a span of 11 bases. This CDR3 spans 14 amino acids. CDR1 is SGHRS, CDR2 YFSETQ, per germline. The CDR3 here is CASSFAGVPYEQYF. Here the CDR3 DNA reads TGCGCCAGCAGCTTTGCGGGCGTACCCTACGAGCAGTACTTC. The complete variable domain, with remaining parts taken from reference TRBV5-1 and TRBJ2-7, reads KAGVTQTPRYLIKTRGQQVTLSCSPISGHRSVSWYQQTPGQGLQFLFEYFSETQRNKGNFPGRFSGRQFSNSRSEMNVSTLELGDSALYLCASSFAGVPYEQYFGPGTRLTVT.

The J gene is TRBJ2-1, the V gene TRBV5-1; either TRBD1 or TRBD2 may supply D (5 bases each). This CDR3 contains 16 residues. Trimming left V 6 bases short and J 3 bases short, with 19 bases between. Germline V CDR1 and CDR2: SGHRS, YFSETQ. CDR3 in amino acids: CASTGTGSSLYNEQFF. CDR3 sequence (DNA): TGCGCCAGCACCGGGACCGGTAGCTCGCTCTACAATGAGCAGTTCTTC.

The rearrangement links TRBV6-1 to TRBJ2-7; unclear D gene. V dropped 4 bases and J dropped 4 bases, with 5 bases sitting between them. Germline loops: CDR1 MNHNS, CDR2 SASEGT. The CDR3 length is 11 residues. The CDR3 nucleotides are TGTGCCAGCAGTGGTAAATACGAGCAGTACTTC. Its translation is CASSGKYEQYF.